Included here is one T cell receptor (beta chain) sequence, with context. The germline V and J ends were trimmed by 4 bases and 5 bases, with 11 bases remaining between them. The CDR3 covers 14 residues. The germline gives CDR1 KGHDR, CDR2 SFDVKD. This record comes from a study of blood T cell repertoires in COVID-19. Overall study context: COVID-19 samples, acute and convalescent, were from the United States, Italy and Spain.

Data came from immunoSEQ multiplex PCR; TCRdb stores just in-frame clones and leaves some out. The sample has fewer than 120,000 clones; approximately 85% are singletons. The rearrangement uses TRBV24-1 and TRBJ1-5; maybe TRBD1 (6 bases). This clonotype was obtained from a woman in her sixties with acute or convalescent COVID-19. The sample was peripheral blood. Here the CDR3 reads CATSDRGTDQPQHF. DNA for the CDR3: TGTGCCACCAGTGACAGGGGAACGGATCAGCCCCAGCATTTT.